This T cell receptor (beta chain) originates from a study of CD8+ T cells in alopecia areata. This clone appeared a single time. Treatment of the sample: oral pan-JAK inhibitor, 5-10 mg twice daily. cDNA serving as the sequencing template came from extracted, reverse transcribed RNA. The assay was immunoSEQ multiplex PCR, and TCRdb's table has in-frame clones only and misses some. The sample shows 180,000 or so clones, roughly 50% of them seen only once. V was pared by 4 bases and J by 3 bases, with 8 bases of the junction left unmatched. The V gene's germline CDR1 is GTSNPN and CDR2 SVGIG (reference sequence). This CDR3 comprises 14 residues.

The chain joins TRBV30 to TRBJ2-7; 8 positions agree with TRBD1. The input for sequencing was CD4+ T cells sorted from blood, taken at week 56, from a patient treated with tofacitinib. The receptor comes from a human donor with alopecia areata. This chain's CDR3 is CAWTPGTGHYEQYF. DNA of the CDR3: TGTGCCTGGACTCCCGGGACAGGTCACTACGAGCAGTACTTC.